This section outlines one T cell receptor beta chain sequence together with its context. The data stem from a study of blood T cell repertoires in COVID-19. Some clones are missing from TCRdb's copy, which holds only in-frame ones; the method was immunoSEQ multiplex PCR. The sample has tens of thousands of clones; roughly 79% are singletons. Germline-derived CDR1 and CDR2 are MNHNS and SASEGT. The CDR3 has 15 residues. Trimming stripped 1 base from V and 3 bases from J, with 12 bases between. The origin of this receptor is a man older than 75 with acute or convalescent COVID-19. The chain couples TRBV6-1 to TRBJ1-1; no definite D call. Sequencing was carried out using peripheral blood. CDR3 in amino acids: CASSEGTVKDTEAFF. As DNA, the CDR3 is TGTGCCAGCAGTGAAGGAACAGTCAAGGACACTGAAGCTTTCTTT.